This TCR beta chain was sequenced during a study of shared clonotypes between healthy human individuals. General study points: Clonotype sharing among donors, it was expected, would be affected by sequencing depth.

It was into CD45RA+ naive and CD45RA-negative memory subsets that the CD4+ cells were split. The table came from immunoSEQ multiplex PCR; TCRdb's copy has only in-frame clones and leaves some out. The sample lists roughly 530,000 clones; 90% to 96% were seen once. This CDR3 is 14 amino acids long. V lost 4 bases to trimming and J lost 4 bases, with 12 bases between them. Germline loops: CDR1 LNHDA, CDR2 SQIVND (reference sequence). As for this clone: Its antigen is currently unknown.

The sample taken for sequencing was naive CD4+ T cells sorted from blood. Documented subset: CD45RA+ positively selected. The chain joins TRBV19 to TRBJ2-3; D uncertain. The receptor was derived from a woman between 25 and 40 years old in good health. The CDR3: CASSRSQAADTQYF. The CDR3 region has the DNA TGTGCCAGTAGTAGGTCCCAGGCTGCAGATACGCAGTATTTT. Looking up the rest from reference TRBV19 and TRBJ2-3 gives the full variable domain: DGGITQSPKYLFRKEGQNVTLSCEQNLNHDAMYWYRQDPGQGLRLIYYSQIVNDFQKGDIAEGYSVSREKKESFPLTVTSAQKNPTAFYLCASSRSQAADTQYFGPGTRLTVL.